A selection of T cell receptor beta chains follows, all from one sample in a study of blood T cells in healthy people across ages. A single record per CDR3 protein comes from TCRdb applying MiXCR to the 5' RACE reads. In the table there are around 1,900,000 distinct CDR3 sequences, roughly two fifths of which are singletons. The source material was blood. These receptors were collected from a human donor in good health. Both conserved end residues are part of each CDR3. D genes are given only for firm matches. Size is omitted from some rows. Given values are once, few, many or a class for expanded clones.

D: .; V: TRBV12-3/TRBV12-4; J: TRBJ1-1; size: few; CDR3: CASSFLGETEAFF; DNA: TGTGCCAGCAGTTTCTTGGGGGAGACTGAAGCTTTCTTT
D: TRBD2; V: TRBV20-1; J: TRBJ2-3; size: few; CDR3: CSANLRGVTDTQYF; DNA: TGCAGTGCTAACCTGCGGGGGGTAACAGATACGCAGTATTTT
D: .; V: TRBV4-2; J: TRBJ2-1; size: .; CDR3: CASSQDWGGENNEQFF; DNA: TGTGCCAGCAGCCAAGATTGGGGGGGCGAAAACAATGAGCAGTTCTTC
D: TRBD2; V: TRBV20-1; J: TRBJ2-7; size: .; CDR3: CSASGTHRSYEQYF; DNA: TGCAGTGCGAGCGGGACCCACCGATCCTACGAGCAGTACTTC
D: .; V: TRBV20-1; J: TRBJ2-7; size: .; CDR3: CSVERLAAYEQYF; DNA: TGCAGTGTTGAAAGGTTAGCGGCTTACGAGCAGTACTTC
D: .; V: TRBV12-3/TRBV12-4; J: TRBJ1-1; size: few; CDR3: CASSLGGGAEAFF; DNA: TGTGCCAGCAGCTTAGGGGGAGGCGCTGAAGCTTTCTTT
D: .; V: TRBV12-3/TRBV12-4; J: TRBJ1-2; size: .; CDR3: CASRQRGAVRGYTF; DNA: TGTGCCAGCAGGCAGAGGGGGGCCGTGCGGGGCTACACCTTC
D: .; V: TRBV6-5; J: TRBJ2-6; size: .; CDR3: CASIKDSSGANVLTF; DNA: TGTGCCAGCATCAAAGACAGCTCTGGGGCCAACGTCCTGACTTTC
D: TRBD2; V: TRBV7-8; J: TRBJ2-5; size: .; CDR3: CASSLVPREGTQYF; DNA: TGTGCCAGCAGCTTAGTGCCGCGGGAGGGGACCCAGTACTTC
D: .; V: TRBV15; J: TRBJ2-7; size: .; CDR3: CATSRTQQQYEQYF; DNA: TGTGCCACCAGCAGAACGCAACAGCAATACGAGCAGTACTTC
D: .; V: TRBV2; J: TRBJ2-4; size: .; CDR3: CASRDPLYVQYF; DNA: TGTGCCAGCAGGGACCCCCTTTATGTTCAGTACTTC
D: .; V: TRBV29-1; J: TRBJ2-7; size: few; CDR3: CSVRPGTTYEQYF; DNA: TGCAGCGTTCGTCCCGGGACGACCTACGAGCAGTACTTC
D: TRBD1; V: TRBV13; J: TRBJ2-3; size: few; CDR3: CASSSSSFDRARTDTQYF; DNA: TGTGCCAGCAGCTCCTCATCCTTCGACAGGGCGAGGACAGATACGCAGTATTTT
D: TRBD2; V: TRBV2; J: TRBJ2-6; size: few; CDR3: CASAEGGGFGGANVLTF; DNA: TGTGCCAGCGCGGAAGGCGGGGGGTTCGGTGGGGCCAACGTCCTGACTTTC
D: .; V: TRBV6-2/TRBV6-3; J: TRBJ2-7; size: many; CDR3: CASMPGGRGNEQYF; DNA: TGTGCCAGCATGCCGGGGGGCAGAGGGAACGAGCAGTACTTC
D: .; V: TRBV6-1; J: TRBJ2-1; size: .; CDR3: CASRRDHINEQFF; DNA: TGTGCCAGCAGGCGGGACCACATCAATGAGCAGTTCTTC
D: TRBD2; V: TRBV12-3/TRBV12-4; J: TRBJ2-1; size: few; CDR3: CASKAGGYGEQFF; DNA: TGTGCCAGCAAAGCGGGGGGGTACGGTGAGCAGTTCTTC
D: .; V: TRBV20-1; J: TRBJ2-7; size: few; CDR3: CSARVVLAGEQYF; DNA: TGCAGTGCTAGGGTGGTCCTAGCTGGTGAGCAGTACTTC
D: TRBD1; V: TRBV20-1; J: TRBJ1-2; size: few; CDR3: CSAEMTGGGYTF; DNA: TGCAGTGCTGAAATGACAGGGGGCGGCTACACCTTC
D: .; V: TRBV6-6; J: TRBJ2-7; size: .; CDR3: CARSYSRGFYEQYF; DNA: TGTGCCCGCAGTTACTCTCGGGGATTCTACGAGCAGTACTTC
D: .; V: TRBV29-1; J: TRBJ1-2; size: few; CDR3: CSVLGRGPYGYTF; DNA: TGCAGCGTTCTGGGCAGAGGGCCCTATGGCTACACCTTC
D: TRBD1; V: TRBV7-9; J: TRBJ2-1; size: few; CDR3: CASSSDRGRAVHEQFF; DNA: TGTGCCAGCAGCTCAGACAGGGGAAGGGCTGTCCATGAGCAGTTCTTC
D: .; V: TRBV5-5; J: TRBJ2-7; size: .; CDR3: CASSPPGKPDEQYF; DNA: TGTGCCAGCAGCCCCCCAGGGAAACCCGACGAGCAGTACTTC
D: .; V: TRBV29-1; J: TRBJ1-2; size: .; CDR3: CSVVVRDLRGYTF; DNA: TGCAGCGTTGTCGTCCGGGACCTTAGGGGCTACACCTTC
D: .; V: TRBV20-1; J: TRBJ2-2; size: .; CDR3: CGARSGTLNTGELFF; DNA: TGCGGTGCTAGGTCCGGGACACTTAACACCGGGGAGCTGTTTTTT
D: TRBD1; V: TRBV20-1; J: TRBJ1-2; size: .; CDR3: CSAKTGTGVTGYTF; DNA: TGCAGTGCTAAGACCGGGACAGGGGTTACTGGCTACACCTTC
D: .; V: TRBV4-1; J: TRBJ1-1; size: few; CDR3: CASSQRRINTEAFF; DNA: TGCGCCAGCAGCCAAAGGAGAATCAACACTGAAGCTTTCTTT
D: .; V: TRBV7-9; J: TRBJ2-5; size: few; CDR3: CASNKVLETQYF; DNA: TGTGCCAGCAACAAGGTCTTAGAGACCCAGTACTTC
D: .; V: TRBV20-1; J: TRBJ2-1; size: few; CDR3: CSASTSPPYNEQFF; DNA: TGCAGTGCTAGCACTAGTCCCCCCTACAATGAGCAGTTCTTC